The sequence of this T cell receptor (beta chain) was determined in a study of regulatory T cells in long-lasting Graves disease. Whole-study findings and limits: TRBV28, TRBJ1-2 and TRBJ2-5 were segments that persistent disease favored. TCR diversity was lower in persistent Graves' patients (versus newly diagnosed ones). Accuracy could have been hurt by small sample size.

This clonotype has more than one count but fewer than ten. Its antigen is currently unknown. The V end was cut by 5 bases, the J end by 3 bases, with 11 bases between. The CDR3 contains 14 residues. Germline lookup yields CDR1 LGHDT and CDR2 YNNKEL (reference sequence). Relying on iRepertoire HTBI primers and Arm-PCR of CDR3 regions, the team built TCR beta libraries. TCRdb analysed the multiplex PCR reads with MiXCR anew, one entry per CDR3 protein. In the table there are some 470,000 distinct CDR3 sequences, about 22% of which are singletons. Time point described: persistent/refractory GD, antithyroid drugs over 5 years with positive TRAb. PBMC RNA served as the TCR library source. Tubes containing EDTA received roughly 8.8 milliliters of drawn peripheral blood.

The material sequenced was peripheral blood mononuclear cells (PBMCs), taken when the disease was refractory, from a patient treated with antithyroid drugs. J is TRBJ1-5 and V is TRBV3-1, with D unresolved. This sequence originates from a female donor with Graves disease. Written as DNA, the CDR3 is TGTGCCAGCAGCGCCATGGAACACAATCAGCCCCAGCATTTT. Protein product: CASSAMEHNQPQHF. Filled out from reference TRBV3-1 and TRBJ1-5, the complete variable domain reads DTAVSQTPKYLVTQMGNDKSIKCEQNLGHDTMYWYKQDSKKFLKIMFSYNNKELIINETVPNRFSPKSPDKAHLNLHINSLELGDSAVYFCASSAMEHNQPQHFGDGTRLSIL.